This entry describes one T cell receptor beta chain. No cognate antigen has been identified for it. No clone much larger than this one lies a single base away; base qualities are absent. V is pared back by 5 bases and J by 6 bases, with 14 bases lying between the germline termini. From the cysteine through the phenylalanine, the CDR3 covers 14 amino acids. Only CDR3 DNA is held: 42 bases, read in frame from base 1. The germline V gene provides CDR1 MNHEY and CDR2 SVGAGI. Collaborating institutions collected whole blood in K2EDTA tubes following their own protocols. Collaborator samples were shipped for TCRbeta analysis as frozen whole blood, isolated PBMCs, or DNA extracted from either sample type. The data stem from a study of blood T cell repertoires in COVID-19 (TCRdb year 2020). Regarding the complete study: Collaborator samples came from the United States, Italy and Spain and covered acute and convalescent phases of COVID-19. The samples were drawn from two sources: the first 160 participants of the ongoing ImmuneRACE study, and some 1,300 subjects contributed by 6 global collaborators. The material from the prospective study consisted of cDNA or gDNA derived from T cells, B-cell-depleted T cells, or PBMCs. The repertoires were made available in a free public database intended to serve as a resource for research on the immune response to SARS-CoV-2. Sample metadata almost always included a de-identified subject ID, COVID-19 status, age in years and sex. Deeply sampled blood TCRbeta repertoires from subjects exposed to, actively infected with, or recovered from COVID-19 were included in the dataset. Where HLA class I and class II types were available, the types were taken from metadata supplied by the sample provider, not from assay-based typing.

TCRbeta CDR3 regions were amplified from genomic DNA by means of the immunoSEQ Assay, a bias-controlled multiplex PCR. As for how the authors treated the data: Nucleated cell counts per sample were estimated from amplification of reference gene primers within the assay. Sequence reads were collapsed and filtered to measure the absolute abundance of every unique TCRbeta CDR3 rearrangement. For each sample, productive Simpson clonality was calculated by taking the square root of Simpson's diversity index across productive rearrangements. TCRdb re-hosts the immuneACCESS table, in-frame sequences only. Its copies lack some clones; in the studies checked, an unresolved V gene accounts for under half of them, and the cause for the rest is not known. V and J calls plus clone size are reproduced from that table; the DNA served to infer D and trimming. This sample is represented by over 100,000 clones; roughly 79% of them were singletons. The top ten clonotypes cover under 11% of the sample.

What the authors observed across the whole study: The quantity of clinical and demographic metadata differed by source and by participant and was supplied without curation.

This receptor was obtained from a human donor in a cohort sampled during active COVID-19. The rearranged segments are TRBV6-5 and TRBJ2-1, with no D gene named confidently. The sequencing input was peripheral blood. The CDR3 region: CASSPGLRFNEQFF. The nucleotide sequence reads as follows: TGTGCCAGCAGTCCCGGATTGAGGTTCAATGAGCAGTTCTTC.